This TCR beta chain was sequenced for a study of T cells in localized non-small cell lung cancer. Concerning this clone itself: The antigen is unknown.

The protocol was immunoSEQ multiplex PCR, while the TCRdb copy is restricted to in-frame clones and leaves out a portion. The sample yields over 55,000 clones, under 90% seen once. Whole-study findings and limits: Uninvolved adjacent lung had the highest recorded T cell clonality, with tumor below it.

The germline V gene encodes CDR1 SGHRS and CDR2 YFSETQ. After removal of 0 bases from V and 6 bases from J, the junction contained 7 bases not matched to a gene. There are 16 residues in the CDR3. The source of this sequence is a woman aged 35-75 years with stage I lung adenocarcinoma. Sequenced here: peripheral blood, sampled before any cancer treatment. The chain joins TRBV5-1 to TRBJ2-1; 9 bases are a match to TRBD2. CDR3 nucleotides: TGCGCCAGCAGCTTGGTTAGCGGGAGCAATTCCAATGAGCAGTTCTTC. Amino acid sequence: CASSLVSGSNSNEQFF.